This T cell receptor beta chain was captured in a study of T cells in localized non-small cell lung cancer. The assay was immunoSEQ multiplex PCR, and TCRdb's table has in-frame clones only and misses some. The sample records about 59,000 clones, 70% to 90% being singletons. This CDR3 has 18 residues. Germline CDR1 GTSNPN, CDR2 SVGIG (reference sequence). V shed 5 bases, J shed 1 base, and the junction held 13 bases outside the gene matches. Study-level results: Tumor trailed uninvolved adjacent lung in T cell clonality, which peaked there. Adjacent lung had a median about 57 of the 100 largest tumor clones. It remains possible that heterogeneity exists, since only one tumor region was sequenced. Greater blood T cell density accompanied longer overall survival.

This clone was observed once. Its target is unknown. Source: peripheral blood, taken before any cancer treatment. The clonotype originates from a man aged 35 to 69 with stage I squamous cell lung carcinoma. This chain joins TRBV30 and TRBJ2-7; 14 bases line up with TRBD2. Here the CDR3 reads CAWLGTSGRGEWSYEQYF. The CDR3 nucleotides read TGTGCCTGGCTTGGGACTAGCGGGAGAGGTGAATGGTCCTACGAGCAGTACTTC.